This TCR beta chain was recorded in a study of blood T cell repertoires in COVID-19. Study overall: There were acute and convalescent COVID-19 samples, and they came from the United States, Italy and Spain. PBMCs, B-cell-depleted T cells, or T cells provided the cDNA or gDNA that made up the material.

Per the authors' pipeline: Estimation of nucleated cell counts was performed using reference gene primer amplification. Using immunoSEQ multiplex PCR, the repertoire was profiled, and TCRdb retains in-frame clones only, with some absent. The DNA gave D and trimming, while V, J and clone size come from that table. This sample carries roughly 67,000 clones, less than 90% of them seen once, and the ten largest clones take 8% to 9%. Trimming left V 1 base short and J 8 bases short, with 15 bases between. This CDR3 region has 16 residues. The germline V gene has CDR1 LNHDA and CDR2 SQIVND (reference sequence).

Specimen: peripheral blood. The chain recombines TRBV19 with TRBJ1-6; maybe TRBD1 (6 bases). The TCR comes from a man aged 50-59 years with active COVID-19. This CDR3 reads CASSIVLRGTYSPLHF. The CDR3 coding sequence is TGTGCCAGTAGTATAGTCCTCAGGGGAACGTATTCACCCCTCCACTTT.